Each of the 9 T cell receptor beta chains below was sequenced from the same sample in a study of T cell repertoires in aging, cancer and after chemotherapy. TCR beta rearrangements were amplified from peripheral blood genomic DNA. Multiplex touch-down PCR with TRB-A/B primers amplified rearranged V-D-J TRB sequences. MiXCR, run by TCRdb on the multiplex PCR reads, gives a single entry per CDR3 protein. The sample consists of about 1,400 distinct CDR3 sequences, roughly a quarter of them appearing once. Sequenced sample: blood. All receptors come from a human donor with a blood cancer.

This clonotype was counted once. This chain joins TRBV6-6 and TRBJ1-5; no clear D. V gave up 1 base and J gave up 3 bases, with 13 bases separating them. CDR1 is MNHNY, CDR2 SVGAGI, per germline (reference sequence). The CDR3 totals 16 residues. CDR3 coding DNA: TGTGCCAGCAGTTACTTCGGGTCTAAACTCAATCAGCCCCAGCATTTT. Amino acid sequence: CASSYFGSKLNQPQHF.

This chain connects TRBV28 to TRBJ2-2, with TRBD2 identical over 12 bases. Germline trimming cut 5 bases from V and 4 bases from J; bases unmatched to any gene: 8. The CDR3 loop spans 17 amino acids. Germline-derived CDR1 and CDR2 are MDHEN and SYDVKM. The CDR3 nucleotides are TGTGCCAGCAGTCCATTGACTAGCGGGGGCCTCACCGGGGAGCTGTTTTTT. Amino acids: CASSPLTSGGLTGELFF.

About this clonotype itself: This could be a read error, since a much larger clone is one nucleotide away. This chain links TRBV7-2 with TRBJ2-2; no firm D call. V lost 0 bases, J lost 6 bases, and 11 bases lay in between. The germline V gene has CDR1 SGHTA and CDR2 FQGNSA. The CDR3 sequence is 15 residues long. Written as DNA, the CDR3 is TGTGCCAGCAGCTTAGCCAACATGGTAGCCGGGGAGCTGTTTTTT. It encodes CASSLANMVAGELFF.

The chain combines TRBV10-2 with TRBJ2-3; TRBD2 agrees at 11 bases. The CDR3 has 15 amino acids. Germline lookup yields CDR1 WSHSY and CDR2 SAAADI. Germline trimming cut 6 bases from V and 1 base from J; bases unmatched to any gene: 3. The CDR3 here is CASRVAGGGTDTQYF. The DNA of the CDR3 is TGCGCCAGCAGGGTAGCGGGGGGGGGCACAGATACGCAGTATTTT.

This clonotype was detected a few times. V and J are TRBV7-9 and TRBJ2-1, with D perhaps TRBD2 (6 bases). This CDR3 contains 16 residues. CDR1 SEHNR and CDR2 FQNEAQ come from the germline V gene (reference sequence). The V and J ends lost 5 bases and 6 bases respectively, with 20 bases between them. The CDR3 loop is CASSPRAGLKGNEQFF. The CDR3 DNA sequence: TGTGCCAGCAGCCCGCGAGCGGGCCTGAAGGGCAATGAGCAGTTCTTC.

The chain combines TRBV28 with TRBJ2-7; 8 positions match TRBD2. In germline, CDR1 is MDHEN, CDR2 SYDVKM. This CDR3 has 14 residues. The V gene end was trimmed by 6 bases and the J gene end by 3 bases; junction bases not matched to a gene: 7. The CDR3 DNA sequence: TGTGCCAGCAGGCCGCTTGCGGGGGGCTACGAGCAGTACTTC. Protein product: CASRPLAGGYEQYF.

The rearrangement links TRBV7-6 to TRBJ2-1; D unresolved. Germline loops: CDR1 SGHVS, CDR2 FNYEAQ. This CDR3 has 14 amino acids. V was cut by 2 bases and J by 4 bases, with 9 bases left in between. CDR3 residues: CASSLQLFYNEQFF. CDR3 coding DNA: TGTGCCAGCAGCTTACAACTCTTTTACAATGAGCAGTTCTTC.

The chain links TRBV18 to TRBJ2-1; 9 bases are shared with TRBD1. CDR1 and CDR2 (germline): KGHSH, LQKENI. The length of the CDR3 is 15 residues. V was pared by 6 bases and J by 3 bases, with 6 bases of the junction left unmatched. As DNA, the CDR3 is TGTGCCAGCTCCCCCGGGACAGGGTACTACAATGAGCAGTTCTTC. Protein product: CASSPGTGYYNEQFF.

This clonotype qualifies as medium-sized. The chain has TRBV6-4 and TRBJ1-1; D gene ambiguous. V lost 8 bases, J lost 1 base, and 5 bases lay in between. The germline V gene has CDR1 MRHNA and CDR2 SNTAGT. The CDR3 is made up of 11 amino acids. The CDR3 sequence: CASRGNTEAFF. The CDR3, as DNA: TGTGCCAGCCGGGGGAACACTGAAGCTTTCTTT.